This TCR beta chain was observed in a study of vaccination and CD4 T cells after COVID-19. Whole-study context: Three convalescent patients gave samples at day 14 post-vaccination, and they were sampled again at days 161 to 241 post-vaccination.

The V gene's germline CDR1 is MNHNS and CDR2 SASEGT. The CDR3 is 14 amino acids. With 6 bases removed from V and 5 bases from J, the gap between germline ends came to 14 bases. Time point in this sample: late sampling 161 to 241 days after vaccination in three convalescent patients. Treatment specified: roughly 11-day PBMC culture with coronavirus spike peptide pools or control peptides (ViraFEST assay). Peptide pool stimulation in ViraFEST expanded antigen-specific T cells, whose TCRs were then sequenced. Oncomine TCR Beta short-read sequencing was applied to DNA from cultured CD4+ T cells. One entry per CDR3 protein results from TCRdb running MiXCR on the PCR reads. The sample holds approximately 23,000 distinct CDR3 sequences, roughly two fifths seen once. A remark on this clonotype: Its antigen is unknown.

The receptor was isolated from a human donor who had recovered from COVID-19. The sequences come from CD4+ T cells from blood, cultured in vitro, collected about 7 months after SARS-CoV-2 vaccination. J is TRBJ1-5 and V is TRBV6-1; no reliable D call. The CDR3 region is CASREGSSHQPQHF. The CDR3 coding sequence is TGTGCCAGCAGAGAGGGATCCTCTCATCAGCCCCAGCATTTT.